What follows are 13 T cell receptor beta chains derived from one specimen sequenced in a study of T-cell reconstitution after alpha-beta-depleted transplantation in children (TCRdb year 2016). Receptor libraries were prepared by PCR. This sample was sequenced with an Illumina HiSeq 2500. Molecular barcoding was employed in the preparation of TCR libraries, with unique molecular identifiers being used to normalize TCRbeta repertoire quantification. TCRdb reanalyzed the raw reads on its own, using fastp at Q25 for trimming and MiXCR for clone calling, and kept in-frame beta chains. Each entry merges the rows of one CDR3 protein and shows their most common DNA and genes. The table for this sample lists hundreds of thousands of distinct CDR3 sequences; around a tenth of them were counted only once. The biggest ten clones account for around 22% of the sample. The intended sense of this specimen's treatment or condition label: allogeneic hematopoietic cell transplantation with graft depleted of TCRalphabeta T cells and CD19 B cells.

This material consisted of peripheral blood, taken 180 days after TCRalphabeta/CD19-depleted stem cell transplant. The origin of the receptors is a male patient aged 2 to 9 who had a stem cell transplant for chronic granulomatous disease, so the T cells may come from the graft donor.

The sample holds many counts of this clonotype. The rearrangement links TRBV12-3 or TRBV12-4 to TRBJ2-3; D is perhaps TRBD2 (6 bases). This CDR3 comprises 16 residues. V was clipped by 2 bases and J by 4 bases, with 16 bases between them. The CDR3 reads CASSLWGSGSADTQYF. For the CDR3, the DNA is TGTGCCAGCAGTTTATGGGGGAGCGGGTCCGCAGATACGCAGTATTTT.

This clonotype showed up many times. V usage is TRBV4-2 and J usage is TRBJ2-2; D not certain. The CDR3 is 13 amino acids. Germline V lookup: CDR1 LGHNA, CDR2 YNFKEQ. V lost 0 bases to trimming and J lost 7 bases, with 6 bases between them. The CDR3 DNA reads as TGTGCCAGCAGCCAAGATCTTGGCGGGGAGCTGTTTTTT. As protein: CASSQDLGGELFF.

Ten or more counts support this clonotype. V gene TRBV11-2 combines with J gene TRBJ1-6; D call uncertain. The V gene's germline CDR1 is SGHAT and CDR2 FQNNGV. Between the trimmed V and J ends, which lost 0 bases and 8 bases, there was a span of 8 bases. The CDR3 consists of 14 residues. CDR3 bases: TGTGCCAGCAGCTTAGATCACGTCGATTCACCCCTCCACTTT. The encoded protein is CASSLDHVDSPLHF.

This clonotype was counted ten times or more. CDR3 coding DNA: TGCAGCGTCCACCGGGGGACAGGGATCTACAATGAGCAGTTCTTC. Protein: CSVHRGTGIYNEQFF. The chain combines TRBV29-1 with TRBJ2-1; 9 nucleotides agree with TRBD1. With V trimmed by 6 bases and J by 3 bases, 9 bases remained unmatched. The CDR3 consists of 15 residues. CDR1 and CDR2 from the germline V gene are SQVTM and ANQGSEA.

This clonotype was counted ten times or more. J is TRBJ2-5 and V is TRBV3-1; D may correspond to TRBD1 or TRBD2 (6 bases each). This CDR3 has 14 residues. The V and J ends lost 1 base and 7 bases respectively, with 13 bases between them. Germline values: CDR1 LGHDT, CDR2 YNNKEL (reference sequence). The CDR3 reads CASSQVRLGGTQYF. The CDR3 DNA follows: TGTGCCAGCAGCCAAGTGCGACTAGGGGGGACCCAGTACTTC.

V and J are TRBV15 and TRBJ2-7; D not certain. Trimming pared 3 bases from V and 4 bases from J, leaving 13 bases between. The germline CDR1 and CDR2 sequences are LNHNV and YYDKDF (reference sequence). This CDR3 comprises 14 residues. The DNA of the CDR3 is TGTGCCACCAGCAGCCAAGTTCCGAGATACGAGCAGTACTTC. Its translation is CATSSQVPRYEQYF.

The table lists this clonotype with many counts. This chain links TRBV6-5 with TRBJ2-1; D is unclear. The V gene's germline CDR1 is MNHEY and CDR2 SVGAGI. The ends were cut back, 2 bases at V and 0 bases at J, with 20 bases in the middle. This CDR3 region has 19 residues. The CDR3 coding sequence is TGTGCCAGCAGTTACGTGGAAGGCTGGTCGCCGAGCTCCTACAATGAGCAGTTCTTC. Translated: CASSYVEGWSPSSYNEQFF.

This clonotype was recorded only once. This clone may be a read error of a much larger clone one base away. Since no conserved phenylalanine or tryptophan closes the CDR3, a read error is the likely cause. V and J are TRBV29-1 and TRBJ2-5; possible D gene TRBD2, 7 bases. Germline CDR1 is SQVTM and CDR2 is ANQGSEA. The length of the CDR3 is 16 residues. V lost 4 bases and J lost 1, with 19 bases in between. The CDR3: CSVGFGGAQFQETQYL. The CDR3 region has the DNA TGCAGCGTTGGCTTTGGGGGGGCCCAATTCCAAGAGACCCAGTACCTC.

For this clonotype: A much larger clone is a single base away; this may be a read error. This chain joins TRBV7-9 and TRBJ2-1; 8 nucleotides agree with TRBD2. There are 15 residues in the CDR3. The junction had 6 bases not matched to a gene; V was cut back by 5 bases and J by 3 bases. Per germline, CDR1 SEHNR and CDR2 FQNEAQ (reference sequence). CDR3 DNA: TGTGCCAGCAGCCCCACGGCGGGGGGCTACAATGAGCAGTTCTTC. Amino acids: CASSPTAGGYNEQFF.

This clonotype was recorded at least ten times. This chain connects TRBV7-9 to TRBJ2-7; 9 bases line up with TRBD2. The junction had 6 bases not matched to a gene; V was cut back by 1 base and J by 5 bases. The germline gives CDR1 SEHNR, CDR2 FQNEAQ (reference sequence). The CDR3 is 15 residues long. The CDR3 protein is CASSLVASGNHEQYF. The CDR3 nucleotides read TGTGCCAGCAGCTTAGTAGCTAGCGGGAATCACGAGCAGTACTTC.

This clonotype has at least ten counts. The chain joins TRBV29-1 to TRBJ2-7; the D gene is possibly TRBD2 (5 bases). CDR1 is SQVTM, CDR2 ANQGSEA, per germline. The CDR3 length is 14 residues. V was cut by 0 bases and J by 6 bases, with 15 bases left in between. In DNA, the CDR3 is TGCAGCGTTGAAGATCGGGCCCTCCGGGGCGAGCAGTACTTC. This sequence encodes CSVEDRALRGEQYF.

This clonotype has a count of ten or more. The CDR3 reads CASSWEGLGETQYF. The CDR3 region has the DNA TGCGCCAGCAGCTGGGAGGGGCTCGGAGAGACCCAGTACTTC. The gene calls are TRBV5-1 and TRBJ2-5, with 7 bases fitting TRBD2. The CDR3 has 14 residues. Germline CDR1 SGHRS, CDR2 YFSETQ. Losses at the gene ends were 3 bases for V and 4 bases for J; bases not matched to a gene: 6.

In this sample, this clonotype turned up many times. This rearrangement joins TRBV5-1 to TRBJ2-6; D unresolved. The V end was cut by 5 bases, the J end by 0 bases, with 6 bases between. There are 14 residues in the CDR3. CDR1 and CDR2 from the germline V gene are SGHRS and YFSETQ. The CDR3 coding sequence is TGCGCCAGCAGATCATACTCTGGGGCCAACGTCCTGACTTTC. This codes for CASRSYSGANVLTF. Full variable domain (remainder filled in from reference TRBV5-1 and TRBJ2-6): KAGVTQTPRYLIKTRGQQVTLSCSPISGHRSVSWYQQTPGQGLQFLFEYFSETQRNKGNFPGRFSGRQFSNSRSEMNVSTLELGDSALYLCASRSYSGANVLTFGAGSRLTVL.